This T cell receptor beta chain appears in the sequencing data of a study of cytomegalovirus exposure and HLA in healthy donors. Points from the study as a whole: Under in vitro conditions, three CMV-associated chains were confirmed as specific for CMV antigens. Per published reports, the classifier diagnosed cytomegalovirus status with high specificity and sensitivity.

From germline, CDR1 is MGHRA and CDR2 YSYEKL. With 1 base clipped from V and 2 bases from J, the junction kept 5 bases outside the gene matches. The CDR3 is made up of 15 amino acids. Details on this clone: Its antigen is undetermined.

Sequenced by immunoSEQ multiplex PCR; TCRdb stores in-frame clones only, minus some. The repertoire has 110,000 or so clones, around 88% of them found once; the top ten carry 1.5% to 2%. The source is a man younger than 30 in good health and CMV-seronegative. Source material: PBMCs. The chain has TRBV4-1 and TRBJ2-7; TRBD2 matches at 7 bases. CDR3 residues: CASSQGWEGAYEQYF. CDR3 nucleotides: TGCGCCAGCAGCCAAGGTTGGGAGGGAGCCTACGAGCAGTACTTC.